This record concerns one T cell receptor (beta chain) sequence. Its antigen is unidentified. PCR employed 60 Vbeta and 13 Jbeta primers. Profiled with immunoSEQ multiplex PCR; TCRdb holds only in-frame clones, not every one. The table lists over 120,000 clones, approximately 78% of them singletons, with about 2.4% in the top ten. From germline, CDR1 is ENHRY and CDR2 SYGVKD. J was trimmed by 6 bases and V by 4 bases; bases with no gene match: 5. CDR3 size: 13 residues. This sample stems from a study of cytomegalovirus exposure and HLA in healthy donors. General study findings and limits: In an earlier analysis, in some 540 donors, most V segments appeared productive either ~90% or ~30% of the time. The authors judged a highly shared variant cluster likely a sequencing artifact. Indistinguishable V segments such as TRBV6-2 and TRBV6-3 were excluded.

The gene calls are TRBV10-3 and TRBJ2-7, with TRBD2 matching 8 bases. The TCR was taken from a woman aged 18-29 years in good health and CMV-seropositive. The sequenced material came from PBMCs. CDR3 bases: TGTGCCATCAGTGGTTCGGGAGGGGGCGAGCAGTACTTC. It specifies CAISGSGGGEQYF.